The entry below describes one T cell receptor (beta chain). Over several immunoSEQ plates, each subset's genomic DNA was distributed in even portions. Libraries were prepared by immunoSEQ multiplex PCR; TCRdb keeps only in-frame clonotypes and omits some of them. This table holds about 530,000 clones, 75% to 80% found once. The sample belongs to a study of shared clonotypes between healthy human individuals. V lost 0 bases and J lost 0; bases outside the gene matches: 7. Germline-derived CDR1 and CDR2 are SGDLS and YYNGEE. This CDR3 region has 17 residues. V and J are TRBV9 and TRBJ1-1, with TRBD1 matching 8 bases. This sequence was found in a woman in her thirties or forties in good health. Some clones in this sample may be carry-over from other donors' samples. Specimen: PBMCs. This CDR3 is CASSVAGGSSLNTEAFF. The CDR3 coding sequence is TGTGCCAGCAGCGTAGCAGGGGGCAGTAGTTTGAACACTGAAGCTTTCTTT.